The 12 T cell receptor beta chains presented below share a single source sample, sequenced in a study of monozygotic twins with inflammatory bowel disease. TCRdb re-called the 5' RACE reads and catalogs CDR3 proteins one per entry, DNA excluded. This sample's table has around 450,000 distinct CDR3 sequences. The sample taken for sequencing was blood. The receptors originated from a human donor with ulcerative colitis or Crohn's disease, or a healthy co-twin of an affected twin (not recorded which).

V and J are TRBV29-1 and TRBJ1-1. The CDR3 has 13 residues. Looked up from germline, CDR1 is SQVTM and CDR2 is ANQGSEA. This chain's CDR3 is CSVAPGGNTEAFF.

The V gene is TRBV20-1, the J gene TRBJ2-3; TCRdb's assignment of TRBD1 cannot be checked, as there is no DNA. The CDR3 spans 12 residues. Germline lookup yields CDR1 DFQATT and CDR2 SNEGSKA (reference sequence). This chain's CDR3 is CAPWGGTDTQYF.

The V call is TRBV19, the J call TRBJ2-3; the TRBD2 assignment by TCRdb is unverifiable without DNA. The CDR3 covers 15 residues. Looked up from germline, CDR1 is LNHDA and CDR2 is SQIVND (reference sequence). This chain's CDR3 is CASSPSSGYTDTQYF.

This sequence joins TRBV30 and TRBJ1-1. Germline V gives CDR1 GTSNPN, CDR2 SVGIG (reference sequence). This CDR3 is built from 14 residues. The CDR3: CAWSVGTVGTEAFF.

The chain employs TRBV7-2 and TRBJ2-7; the TRBD2 assignment by TCRdb is unverifiable without DNA. Germline V lookup: CDR1 SGHTA, CDR2 FQGNSA. This CDR3 is built from 15 residues. CDR3 region: CASSPVAGDTYEQYF.

This rearrangement joins TRBV2 to TRBJ1-5; TCRdb lists TRBD1, though no DNA is available to test this call. Germline V gives CDR1 SNHLY, CDR2 FYNNEI. The CDR3 is 14 amino acids. CDR3 sequence reads: CASRTGWENQPQHF.

The V call is TRBV30, the J call TRBJ1-5; without DNA, the TCRdb call of TRBD1 cannot be checked. The CDR3 loop spans 15 amino acids. CDR1 is GTSNPN, CDR2 SVGIG, per germline (reference sequence). Here the CDR3 reads CAWSRRDGGNQPQHF.

This sequence joins TRBV6-1 and TRBJ1-5. CDR1 is MNHNS and CDR2 is SASEGT in the germline V gene. This CDR3 has 15 residues. The CDR3 is CASSRFRGGNQPQHF.

This chain joins TRBV11-2 and TRBJ2-1; the TCRdb call, TRBD2, lacks DNA for checking. CDR1 is SGHAT, CDR2 FQNNGV, per germline. The CDR3 sequence is 16 residues long. CDR3 amino acids: CASSLVAGGPGNEQFF.

The chain links TRBV20-1 to TRBJ2-2; the D call from TCRdb, TRBD1, cannot be confirmed without DNA. The length of the CDR3 is 13 residues. Germline V lookup: CDR1 DFQATT, CDR2 SNEGSKA (reference sequence). CDR3 protein: CSTSGPSTGELFF.

V gene TRBV24-1 combines with J gene TRBJ1-2. From germline, CDR1 is KGHDR and CDR2 SFDVKD. This CDR3 spans 13 amino acids. This CDR3 reads CATSDRASYGYTF.

This sequence joins TRBV7-3 and TRBJ1-1; TCRdb designates TRBD1, a call that cannot be tested without DNA. From germline, CDR1 is SGHTA and CDR2 FQGTGA. There are 16 residues in the CDR3. The CDR3 loop is CASSLGGPLKNTEAFF.